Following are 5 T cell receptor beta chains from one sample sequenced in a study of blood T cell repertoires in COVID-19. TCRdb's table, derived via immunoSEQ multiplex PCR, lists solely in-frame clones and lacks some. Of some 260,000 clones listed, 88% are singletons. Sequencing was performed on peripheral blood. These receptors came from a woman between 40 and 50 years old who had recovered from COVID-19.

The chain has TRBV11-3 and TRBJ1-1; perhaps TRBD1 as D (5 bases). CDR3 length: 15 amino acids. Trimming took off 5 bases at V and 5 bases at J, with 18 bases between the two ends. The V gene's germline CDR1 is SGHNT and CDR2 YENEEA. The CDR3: CASSPRRGMGTEAFF. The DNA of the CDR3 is TGTGCCAGCAGCCCCCGACGGGGGATGGGTACTGAAGCTTTCTTT.

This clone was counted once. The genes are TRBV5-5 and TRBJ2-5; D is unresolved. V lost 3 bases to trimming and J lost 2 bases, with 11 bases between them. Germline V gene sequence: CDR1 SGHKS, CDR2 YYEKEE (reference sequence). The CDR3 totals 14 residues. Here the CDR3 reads CASSSPRGQETQYF. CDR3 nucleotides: TGTGCCAGCAGCTCACCCCGCGGACAAGAGACCCAGTACTTC. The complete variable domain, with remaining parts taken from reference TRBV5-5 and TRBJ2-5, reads DAGVTQSPTHLIKTRGQQVTLRCSPISGHKSVSWYQQVLGQGPQFIFQYYEKEERGRGNFPDRFSARQFPNYSSELNVNALLLGDSALYLCASSSPRGQETQYFGPGTRLLVL.

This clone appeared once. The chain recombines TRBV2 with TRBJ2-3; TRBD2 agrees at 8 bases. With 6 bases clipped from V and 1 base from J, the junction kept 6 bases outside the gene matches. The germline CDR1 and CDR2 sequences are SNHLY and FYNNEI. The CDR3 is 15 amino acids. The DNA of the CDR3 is TGTGCCAGCAGGGGGGTTAGCGGGGGCACAGATACGCAGTATTTT. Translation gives CASRGVSGGTDTQYF. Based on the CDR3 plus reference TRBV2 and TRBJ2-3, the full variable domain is EPEVTQTPSHQVTQMGQEVILRCVPISNHLYFYWYRQILGQKVEFLVSFYNNEISEKSEIFDDQFSVERPDGSNFTLKIRSTKLEDSAMYFCASRGVSGGTDTQYFGPGTRLTVL.

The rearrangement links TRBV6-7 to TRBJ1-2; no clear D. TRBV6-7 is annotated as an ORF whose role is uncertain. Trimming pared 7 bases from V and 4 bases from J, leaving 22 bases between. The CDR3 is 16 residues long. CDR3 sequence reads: CASTRSTQEPSYGYTF. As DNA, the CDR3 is TGTGCCAGCACCAGATCAACCCAGGAACCCTCCTATGGCTACACCTTC.

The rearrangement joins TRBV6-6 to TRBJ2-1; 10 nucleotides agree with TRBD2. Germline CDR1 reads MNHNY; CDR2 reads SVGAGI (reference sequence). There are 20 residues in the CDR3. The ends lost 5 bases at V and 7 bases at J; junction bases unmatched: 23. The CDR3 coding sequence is TGTGCCAGCAGTCAAAGACAGGTGGGGAAGCGGGAGGGCCGGAGGAATGAGCAGTTCTTC. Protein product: CASSQRQVGKREGRRNEQFF.